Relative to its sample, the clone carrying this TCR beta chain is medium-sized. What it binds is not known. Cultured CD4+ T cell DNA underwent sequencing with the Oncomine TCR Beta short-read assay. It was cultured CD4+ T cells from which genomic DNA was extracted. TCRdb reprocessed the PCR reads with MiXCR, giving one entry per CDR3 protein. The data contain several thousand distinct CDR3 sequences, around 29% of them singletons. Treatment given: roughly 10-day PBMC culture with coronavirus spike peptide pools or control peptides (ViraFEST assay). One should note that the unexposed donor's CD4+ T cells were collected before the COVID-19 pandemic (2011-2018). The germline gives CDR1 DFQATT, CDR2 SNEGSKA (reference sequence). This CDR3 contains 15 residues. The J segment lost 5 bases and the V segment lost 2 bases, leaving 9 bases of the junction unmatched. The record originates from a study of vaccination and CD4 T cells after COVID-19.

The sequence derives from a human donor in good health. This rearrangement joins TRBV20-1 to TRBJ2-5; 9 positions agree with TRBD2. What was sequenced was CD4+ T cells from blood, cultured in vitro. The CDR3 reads CSARSLAGRSETQYF. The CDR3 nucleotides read TGCAGTGCTAGATCCCTAGCGGGAAGGTCGGAGACCCAGTACTTC.